A selection of T cell receptor beta chains follows, all from one sample in a study of shared clonotypes between healthy human individuals. Profiling relied on immunoSEQ multiplex PCR, and the TCRdb table lists in-frame clones only, not all of them. This sample has about 2.2 million clones, with about 94% found just once. The sequenced sample consisted of naive CD8+ T cells from PBMCs. The receptors originated from a man younger than 35 in good health. Some clones in this sample may be carry-over from other donors' samples. CDR3s include the opening cysteine and the closing phenylalanine or tryptophan. Fields, in order: D gene, clone size, V gene, J gene, CDR3 protein, CDR3 DNA. The D gene is left open where the match is weak. Some rows mark clone size as missing; the rest say once, few, many or name a class of expanded clone.

TRBD2,NA,TRBV6-1,TRBJ2-5,CASSEATFSGGETQYF,TGTGCCAGCAGTGAAGCGACATTTAGCGGGGGAGAGACCCAGTACTTC
NA,NA,TRBV7-9,TRBJ2-5,CASSPREETQYF,TGTGCCAGCAGCCCCCGAGAAGAGACCCAGTACTTC
NA,NA,TRBV4-1,TRBJ2-7,CASSQEVRIFYEQYF,TGCGCCAGCAGCCAAGAAGTCAGGATCTTCTACGAGCAGTACTTC
TRBD1,NA,TRBV28,TRBJ1-1,CASSFSQLSGTGTSTEAFF,TGTGCCAGCAGCTTTTCTCAACTCTCCGGGACAGGGACTTCCACTGAAGCTTTCTTT
TRBD1,NA,TRBV7-9,TRBJ1-4,CASSLGTGRGEKLFF,TGTGCCAGCAGCTTAGGGACAGGGCGGGGTGAAAAACTGTTTTTT
TRBD1,NA,TRBV28,TRBJ2-5,CASSLTGWGETQYF,TGTGCCAGCAGTTTGACAGGGTGGGGAGAGACCCAGTACTTC
NA,once,TRBV27,TRBJ1-1,CASSLSEPLNTEAFF,TGTGCCAGCAGTTTATCGGAACCTTTGAACACTGAAGCTTTCTTT
NA,NA,TRBV27,TRBJ1-2,CASSLSYGETGHYGYTF,TGTGCCAGCAGTTTATCGTATGGGGAAACAGGGCACTATGGCTACACCTTC
NA,NA,TRBV21-1,TRBJ2-7,CASSFNAGGPYEQYF,TGTGCCAGCAGCTTTAATGCAGGGGGTCCCTACGAGCAGTACTTC
NA,NA,TRBV13,TRBJ1-2,CASSLLIRNGYTF,TGTGCCAGCAGCTTATTAATAAGGAATGGCTACACCTTC
TRBD1,NA,TRBV5-6,TRBJ2-1,CASSWDRGREQFF,TGTGCCAGCAGCTGGGACAGGGGAAGGGAGCAGTTCTTC
TRBD2,NA,TRBV9,TRBJ2-1,CASSVGTSVYNEQFF,TGTGCCAGCAGCGTCGGGACTAGCGTCTACAATGAGCAGTTCTTC
NA,NA,TRBV7-9,TRBJ2-5,CASKKQGGAETQYF,TGTGCCAGCAAGAAACAGGGAGGGGCTGAGACCCAGTACTTC
NA,once,TRBV27,TRBJ1-5,CASSPRGGNQPQHF,TGTGCCAGCAGTCCTCGTGGGGGCAATCAGCCCCAGCATTTT
NA,NA,TRBV6-6,TRBJ2-5,CASSYSSGTQYF,TGTGCCAGCAGTTACTCTTCCGGGACCCAGTACTTC
NA,once,TRBV4-1,TRBJ2-7,CASSQGGPPYEQYF,TGCGCCAGCAGCCAAGGGGGGCCTCCCTACGAGCAGTACTTC
NA,NA,TRBV28,TRBJ1-4,CASSLTGTANEKLFF,TGTGCCAGCAGTTTAACCGGGACGGCGAATGAAAAACTGTTTTTT
TRBD2,NA,TRBV5-4,TRBJ2-1,CASSPSGRPLDEQFF,TGTGCCAGCAGTCCTAGCGGGAGGCCCCTCGATGAGCAGTTCTTC
NA,NA,TRBV6-1,TRBJ2-2,CASKSGVAGELFF,TGTGCCAGCAAGTCTGGGGTTGCCGGGGAGCTGTTTTTT
TRBD2,NA,TRBV6-4,TRBJ2-1,CASSDGGSSYNEQFF,TGTGCCAGCAGTGACGGCGGGAGCTCCTACAATGAGCAGTTCTTC
NA,NA,TRBV7-8,TRBJ1-3,CASSLDGGDSGNTIYF,TGTGCCAGCAGCTTAGACGGGGGAGACTCTGGAAACACCATATATTTT
TRBD2,NA,TRBV27,TRBJ2-2,CASSPIPGTTTGELFF,TGTGCCAGCAGCCCAATCCCCGGGACTACCACCGGGGAGCTGTTTTTT
NA,once,TRBV9,TRBJ2-7,CASSASAPGGEQYF,TGTGCCAGCAGCGCTTCAGCCCCTGGGGGCGAGCAGTACTTC
NA,NA,TRBV11-2,TRBJ2-2,CASSLDLLAVELFF,TGTGCCAGCAGCTTAGACTTACTAGCTGTGGAGCTGTTTTTT
NA,NA,TRBV10-1,TRBJ2-2,CASTRYRDTGELFF,TGCGCCAGCACAAGATACAGGGACACCGGGGAGCTGTTTTTT
NA,NA,TRBV19,TRBJ2-1,CASSEGPHAMQFF,TGTGCCAGTAGTGAAGGCCCCCACGCAATGCAGTTCTTC
NA,few,TRBV19,TRBJ2-1,CASSMFESSYNEQFF,TGTGCCAGTAGTATGTTCGAAAGCTCCTACAATGAGCAGTTCTTC
TRBD1,once,TRBV2,TRBJ2-7,CASTIGGGYEQYF,TGTGCCAGCACAATAGGGGGCGGGTACGAGCAGTACTTC
NA,NA,TRBV5-1,TRBJ2-7,CASSLDDMGFYEQYF,TGCGCCAGCAGCTTGGATGACATGGGATTTTACGAGCAGTACTTC
TRBD1,NA,TRBV6-5,TRBJ2-7,CASSGQGFPYEQYF,TGTGCCAGCAGTGGACAGGGTTTCCCCTACGAGCAGTACTTC
NA,once,TRBV27,TRBJ2-2,CASPPSGNTGELFF,TGTGCCAGTCCTCCAAGCGGAAACACCGGGGAGCTGTTTTTT
NA,NA,TRBV7-8,TRBJ1-2,CASSPQEGVLGGYTF,TGTGCCAGCAGCCCCCAGGAGGGGGTTTTAGGTGGCTACACCTTC
TRBD2,NA,TRBV6-1,TRBJ2-1,CASSAWGLAVYNEQFF,TGTGCCAGCAGTGCGTGGGGACTAGCGGTTTACAATGAGCAGTTCTTC
TRBD2,NA,TRBV9,TRBJ2-1,CASSATGGRGNEQFF,TGTGCCAGCAGCGCAACGGGAGGCCGGGGCAATGAGCAGTTCTTC
NA,NA,TRBV7-2,TRBJ1-1,CASSFGYNEAFF,TGTGCCAGCAGCTTCGGATACAATGAAGCTTTCTTT
NA,NA,TRBV4-1,TRBJ2-2,CASSRQTGTAGELFF,TGCGCCAGCAGCCGACAAACAGGGACGGCCGGGGAGCTGTTTTTT
NA,NA,TRBV29-1,TRBJ1-1,CSVVITEAFF,TGCAGCGTTGTAATCACTGAAGCTTTCTTT
NA,NA,TRBV5-1,TRBJ2-7,CASSLVGRSYEQYF,TGCGCCAGCAGCTTAGTAGGGCGCTCCTACGAGCAGTACTTC
NA,NA,TRBV7-2,TRBJ2-2,CASSLASMAANTGELFF,TGTGCCAGCAGCTTAGCTTCGATGGCAGCGAACACCGGGGAGCTGTTTTTT
NA,NA,TRBV13,TRBJ2-3,CASSSGPATWGDTQYF,TGTGCCAGCAGCTCGGGACCCGCGACCTGGGGAGATACGCAGTATTTT
TRBD2,NA,TRBV10-2,TRBJ2-7,CASSDGGTNYEQYF,TGCGCCAGCAGTGACGGCGGGACTAACTACGAGCAGTACTTC
NA,NA,TRBV7-9,TRBJ2-2,CASTSFWGGDTGELFF,TGTGCCAGCACCTCGTTTTGGGGGGGCGACACCGGGGAGCTGTTTTTT
NA,NA,TRBV27,TRBJ2-6,CASTPGPSGANVLTF,TGTGCCAGCACCCCAGGCCCTTCCGGGGCCAACGTCCTGACTTTC
NA,few,TRBV7-9,TRBJ1-5,CASSLASNQPQHF,TGTGCCAGCAGCTTAGCTAGCAATCAGCCCCAGCATTTT
NA,NA,TRBV27,TRBJ1-2,CASSLIGQTGYGYTF,TGTGCCAGCAGTTTGATCGGACAGACCGGCTATGGCTACACCTTC
NA,NA,TRBV7-2,TRBJ2-7,CASSLSDLNSYEQYF,TGTGCCAGCAGCTTAAGTGACCTCAACTCCTACGAGCAGTACTTC